Listed below are T cell receptor beta chains from one sample, sequenced in a study of T-cell reconstitution after alpha-beta-depleted transplantation in children. MiXCR was run by TCRdb on the PCR reads, yielding one entry per CDR3 protein. The sample holds 700,000 to 950,000 distinct CDR3 sequences, less than 20% seen once. Specimen: PBMCs, mostly from graft donor cells, collected 360 days after TCRalphabeta/CD19-depleted stem cell transplant. Receptors originate from a male patient younger than 18 who had a stem cell transplant for acute lymphoblastic leukemia, so the T cells may come from the graft donor. Both conserved end residues are part of each CDR3. The order of the fields is clone size, V gene, D gene, J gene, CDR3 DNA, CDR3 protein. D genes are given only for firm matches. Where a row states a size, it is once, few, many or the class of an expanded clone; other rows omit it.

clone_size: .; v_call: TRBV2; d_call: .; j_call: TRBJ2-1; cdr3_nt: TGTGCCAGCAGTGTCGGGGGAGGACCCCACAATGAGCAGTTCTTC; cdr3_aa: CASSVGGGPHNEQFF
clone_size: few; v_call: TRBV27; d_call: TRBD2; j_call: TRBJ2-7; cdr3_nt: TGTGCCAGCAGTTTATTAGGCGGGAGGGACTACGAGCAGTACTTC; cdr3_aa: CASSLLGGRDYEQYF
clone_size: few; v_call: TRBV7-3; d_call: TRBD2; j_call: TRBJ2-3; cdr3_nt: TGTGCCAGCAGCTTAAGGCCCCCGACTAGCGGGACGACAGATACGCAGTATTTT; cdr3_aa: CASSLRPPTSGTTDTQYF
clone_size: .; v_call: TRBV7-9; d_call: .; j_call: TRBJ1-1; cdr3_nt: TGTGCCAGCAGCTTAAGGGAGACAATGAACACTGAAGCTTTCTTT; cdr3_aa: CASSLRETMNTEAFF
clone_size: .; v_call: TRBV7-8; d_call: TRBD2; j_call: TRBJ2-2; cdr3_nt: TGTGCCAGCAGCCCCAATAGACTAGCGGGAGTCACCGGGGAGCTGTTTTTT; cdr3_aa: CASSPNRLAGVTGELFF
clone_size: few; v_call: TRBV5-6; d_call: TRBD2; j_call: TRBJ2-7; cdr3_nt: TGTGCCAGCACCCTTGGTGGGACTAGCGGGAGATTCACCTACGAGCAGTACTTC; cdr3_aa: CASTLGGTSGRFTYEQYF
clone_size: many; v_call: TRBV5-1; d_call: .; j_call: TRBJ1-2; cdr3_nt: TGCGCCAGCAGCTTGGGGCAGGGAGTACATGGCTACACCTTC; cdr3_aa: CASSLGQGVHGYTF
clone_size: .; v_call: TRBV7-2; d_call: TRBD2; j_call: TRBJ2-3; cdr3_nt: TGTGCCAGCAGCTTTTCGGGGGGGTGGTCAGGAGATACGCAGTATTTT; cdr3_aa: CASSFSGGWSGDTQYF
clone_size: few; v_call: TRBV20-1; d_call: .; j_call: TRBJ1-5; cdr3_nt: TGCAGTGCTAGCTGGGGTTTTGGCAGGGCCCAGCCCCAGCATTTT; cdr3_aa: CSASWGFGRAQPQHF
clone_size: .; v_call: TRBV5-1; d_call: .; j_call: TRBJ2-7; cdr3_nt: TGCGCCAGCAGCGAGATGGGTCCCTACGAGCAGTACTTC; cdr3_aa: CASSEMGPYEQYF
clone_size: .; v_call: TRBV20-1; d_call: .; j_call: TRBJ1-5; cdr3_nt: TGCAGTACTAGACGCGGGACGAAGGCCAACACCCTATCCTTCAATCAGCCCCAGCATTTT; cdr3_aa: CSTRRGTKANTLSFNQPQHF
clone_size: .; v_call: TRBV7-2; d_call: .; j_call: TRBJ2-7; cdr3_nt: TGTGCCAGCAGCTTAAGGGTGGGCCTACGCTACGAGCAGTACTTC; cdr3_aa: CASSLRVGLRYEQYF
clone_size: .; v_call: TRBV13; d_call: TRBD1; j_call: TRBJ1-3; cdr3_nt: TGTGCCAGCAGCCACCTCCTAGGACAGGGGACCTCTGGAAACACCATATATTTT; cdr3_aa: CASSHLLGQGTSGNTIYF
clone_size: few; v_call: TRBV12-5; d_call: .; j_call: TRBJ2-7; cdr3_nt: TGTGCTAGTGGTTTAGGTGGGCGCTCCTACGAGCAGTACTTC; cdr3_aa: CASGLGGRSYEQYF
clone_size: .; v_call: TRBV18; d_call: .; j_call: TRBJ2-7; cdr3_nt: TGTGCCAGCTCATACCTCAGCCAAGGGGGGGACTACGAGCAGTACTTC; cdr3_aa: CASSYLSQGGDYEQYF
clone_size: few; v_call: TRBV4-2; d_call: .; j_call: TRBJ2-7; cdr3_nt: TGTGCCAGCAGCCAAGACAGCCGGGGCCCCGGGGACGAGCAGTACTTC; cdr3_aa: CASSQDSRGPGDEQYF
clone_size: few; v_call: TRBV9; d_call: TRBD2; j_call: TRBJ2-1; cdr3_nt: TGTGCCAGCAGCTCAGGGGGGCTAGCGGGGTACAATGAGCAGTTCTTC; cdr3_aa: CASSSGGLAGYNEQFF
clone_size: .; v_call: TRBV12-3/TRBV12-4; d_call: TRBD1; j_call: TRBJ2-5; cdr3_nt: TGTGCCAGCAGCAAAACCGGGACAGGGGCCCAAGAGACCCAGTACTTC; cdr3_aa: CASSKTGTGAQETQYF
clone_size: .; v_call: TRBV24-1; d_call: .; j_call: TRBJ1-5; cdr3_nt: TGTGCCACCAGTGACCGTGAGAAGGGGAATCAGCCCCAGCATTTT; cdr3_aa: CATSDREKGNQPQHF
clone_size: .; v_call: TRBV29-1; d_call: TRBD1; j_call: TRBJ2-6; cdr3_nt: TGCAGCGTGGGACAGGTTGTCTCTGGGGCCAACGTCCTGACTTTC; cdr3_aa: CSVGQVVSGANVLTF
clone_size: many; v_call: TRBV5-5; d_call: .; j_call: TRBJ1-3; cdr3_nt: TGTGCCAGCAGCTTGGAAAGCTCTGGAAACACCATATATTTT; cdr3_aa: CASSLESSGNTIYF
clone_size: many; v_call: TRBV7-9; d_call: .; j_call: TRBJ2-5; cdr3_nt: TGTGCCAGCAGCTCCCCGGGGCAAGAGACCCAGTACTTC; cdr3_aa: CASSSPGQETQYF
clone_size: few; v_call: TRBV27; d_call: TRBD2; j_call: TRBJ2-3; cdr3_nt: TGTGCCAGCACGCCGGGGGGGAGAATAACAGATACGCAGTATTTT; cdr3_aa: CASTPGGRITDTQYF
clone_size: .; v_call: TRBV5-4; d_call: .; j_call: TRBJ2-1; cdr3_nt: TGTGCCACGCGCAGGGACTACAATGAGCAGTTCTTC; cdr3_aa: CATRRDYNEQFF
clone_size: few; v_call: TRBV7-9; d_call: .; j_call: TRBJ1-3; cdr3_nt: TGTGCCAGCAGCTTGGGGGACCCCCGATGGTCTGGAAACACCATATATTTT; cdr3_aa: CASSLGDPRWSGNTIYF
clone_size: .; v_call: TRBV4-1; d_call: .; j_call: TRBJ2-7; cdr3_nt: TGCGCCAGCAGCCAAGACTCCTATCCCTCCTACGAGCAGTACTTC; cdr3_aa: CASSQDSYPSYEQYF
clone_size: .; v_call: TRBV7-6; d_call: .; j_call: TRBJ2-3; cdr3_nt: TGTGCCAGCAGCTTAGAGGTAGCGGAGGGCACAGATACGCAGTATTTT; cdr3_aa: CASSLEVAEGTDTQYF
clone_size: .; v_call: TRBV12-3/TRBV12-4; d_call: .; j_call: TRBJ1-4; cdr3_nt: TGTGCCAGCAGTCTGTGGGCCCGGATGAAAGAAAAACTGTTTTTT; cdr3_aa: CASSLWARMKEKLFF
clone_size: few; v_call: TRBV11-2; d_call: TRBD1; j_call: TRBJ2-7; cdr3_nt: TGTGCCAGCAGCACAACAGGGGGAATTAGCTCCTACGAGCAGTACTTC; cdr3_aa: CASSTTGGISSYEQYF
clone_size: few; v_call: TRBV18; d_call: .; j_call: TRBJ2-3; cdr3_nt: TGTGCCAGCTCACCGACAGGGAGGGGAGGCATGGATACGCAGTATTTT; cdr3_aa: CASSPTGRGGMDTQYF
clone_size: few; v_call: TRBV2; d_call: TRBD2; j_call: TRBJ2-1; cdr3_nt: TGTGCCAGGATAACCGGGACTAACTCCTACAATGAGCAGTTCTTC; cdr3_aa: CARITGTNSYNEQFF
clone_size: .; v_call: TRBV21-1; d_call: .; j_call: TRBJ1-5; cdr3_nt: TGTGCCAGCAGCAAAGTAGTCGACAGTGCTTATAGCAATCAGCCCCAGCATTTT; cdr3_aa: CASSKVVDSAYSNQPQHF
clone_size: many; v_call: TRBV4-2; d_call: TRBD2; j_call: TRBJ2-1; cdr3_nt: TGTGCCAGCAGCCAAGAAACTAGCGGGGATTACAATGAGCAGTTCTTC; cdr3_aa: CASSQETSGDYNEQFF
clone_size: few; v_call: TRBV24-1; d_call: TRBD1; j_call: TRBJ2-2; cdr3_nt: TGTGCCACCAGTGGCCGGGGACAGGGGATCACCGGGGAGCTGTTTTTT; cdr3_aa: CATSGRGQGITGELFF
clone_size: .; v_call: TRBV24-1; d_call: TRBD1; j_call: TRBJ2-1; cdr3_nt: TGTGCCACCAGTGACGTCAGGGGGCGCGAGGATGAGCAGTTCTTC; cdr3_aa: CATSDVRGREDEQFF
clone_size: .; v_call: TRBV12-3/TRBV12-4; d_call: TRBD2; j_call: TRBJ2-5; cdr3_nt: TGTGCCAGCAGTTCGATTAGCGGGAGTATAGGAGAGACCCAGTACTTC; cdr3_aa: CASSSISGSIGETQYF
clone_size: .; v_call: TRBV7-9; d_call: .; j_call: TRBJ2-2; cdr3_nt: TGTGCCAGCAGCTTAATACTGACGGCCGGGGAGCTGTTTTTT; cdr3_aa: CASSLILTAGELFF
clone_size: few; v_call: TRBV12-3/TRBV12-4; d_call: TRBD2; j_call: TRBJ2-1; cdr3_nt: TGTGCCAGCAGCCCCACCCCTGGGGACTACCGTTACAATGAGCAGTTCTTC; cdr3_aa: CASSPTPGDYRYNEQFF
clone_size: few; v_call: TRBV5-1; d_call: .; j_call: TRBJ1-1; cdr3_nt: TGCGCCAGCAGCTTGGGGACTTGGGGGAAAACTGAAGCTTTCTTT; cdr3_aa: CASSLGTWGKTEAFF
clone_size: .; v_call: TRBV20-1; d_call: TRBD1; j_call: TRBJ2-7; cdr3_nt: TGCAGTGCTAGCGCTCTTGGACAGGGTAACGACAATGACGAGCAGTACTTC; cdr3_aa: CSASALGQGNDNDEQYF
clone_size: few; v_call: TRBV5-1; d_call: TRBD2; j_call: TRBJ2-1; cdr3_nt: TGCGCCAGCAGCTTGTCGGGAGGGGCAAACAATGAGCAGTTCTTC; cdr3_aa: CASSLSGGANNEQFF
clone_size: .; v_call: TRBV5-5; d_call: TRBD2; j_call: TRBJ2-1; cdr3_nt: TGTGCCAGCAGCCGAAGCGGGAGGGGCGATGAGCAGTTCTTC; cdr3_aa: CASSRSGRGDEQFF
clone_size: .; v_call: TRBV11-3; d_call: .; j_call: TRBJ2-5; cdr3_nt: TGTGCCAGCAGCTTATGGAGACAGGGGAGGGGGGAGACCCAGTACTTC; cdr3_aa: CASSLWRQGRGETQYF
clone_size: few; v_call: TRBV6-1; d_call: TRBD2; j_call: TRBJ2-7; cdr3_nt: TGTGCCAGCAGCCGAGTCGTTAGCGGGAATCTCTACGAGCAGTACTTC; cdr3_aa: CASSRVVSGNLYEQYF
clone_size: .; v_call: TRBV15; d_call: TRBD2; j_call: TRBJ2-1; cdr3_nt: TGTGCCACCAGCAGAGGTGGGCTAGCGGACTCCTACAATGAGCAGTTCTTC; cdr3_aa: CATSRGGLADSYNEQFF
clone_size: .; v_call: TRBV20-1; d_call: .; j_call: TRBJ1-6; cdr3_nt: TGCAGTGCTCCTAGACCGATAGATAATTCACCCCTCCACTTT; cdr3_aa: CSAPRPIDNSPLHF
clone_size: few; v_call: TRBV11-2; d_call: .; j_call: TRBJ1-1; cdr3_nt: TGTGCCAGCAGCTTATCCAGGGCGGGGACTGAAGCTTTCTTT; cdr3_aa: CASSLSRAGTEAFF
clone_size: few; v_call: TRBV5-1; d_call: .; j_call: TRBJ2-2; cdr3_nt: TGCGCCAGCAGCTTAGGGACAAACCCGAACACCGGGGAGCTGTTTTTT; cdr3_aa: CASSLGTNPNTGELFF
clone_size: few; v_call: TRBV10-3; d_call: .; j_call: TRBJ2-2; cdr3_nt: TGTGCCATCAGGAAGGATTTACTAGTATCAACCGGGGAGCTGTTTTTT; cdr3_aa: CAIRKDLLVSTGELFF
clone_size: few; v_call: TRBV6-1; d_call: TRBD2; j_call: TRBJ2-1; cdr3_nt: TGTGCCAGCAGCCATCTTAGCGGGAGTCGATCCTACAATGAGCAGTTCTTC; cdr3_aa: CASSHLSGSRSYNEQFF
clone_size: many; v_call: TRBV12-3/TRBV12-4; d_call: TRBD2; j_call: TRBJ2-1; cdr3_nt: TGTGCCAGCAGGTCCAAAGTGACTAGCGGGAGCAATGAGCAGTTCTTC; cdr3_aa: CASRSKVTSGSNEQFF
clone_size: .; v_call: TRBV12-3/TRBV12-4; d_call: .; j_call: TRBJ2-4; cdr3_nt: TGTGCCAGCAGCCCCGGGGTTTATCTAGCCAAAAACATTCAGTACTTC; cdr3_aa: CASSPGVYLAKNIQYF
clone_size: .; v_call: TRBV2; d_call: TRBD1; j_call: TRBJ2-2; cdr3_nt: TGTGCCAGCAGTGCAGCCACAGGGGACACCGGGGAGCTGTTTTTT; cdr3_aa: CASSAATGDTGELFF